A single sample gave rise to the 26 T cell receptor beta chains below, sequenced in a study of blood T cell repertoires in COVID-19. TCRdb's table, derived via immunoSEQ multiplex PCR, lists solely in-frame clones and lacks some. The table lists some 46,000 clones, approximately 82% of them singletons. The sample comprised peripheral blood. The origin of the receptors is a woman of 80 years or more with acute or convalescent COVID-19.

The chain is built from TRBV7-9 and TRBJ2-5, with 11 bases lining up with TRBD2. Germline V gene sequence: CDR1 SEHNR, CDR2 FQNEAQ (reference sequence). The CDR3 sequence is 16 residues long. Unmatched junction bases numbered 4, after V lost 1 base and J lost 3 bases. The CDR3 is CASSLVGLAEKETQYF. DNA of the CDR3: TGTGCCAGCAGCTTAGTGGGACTAGCGGAAAAAGAGACCCAGTACTTC.

The V gene is TRBV21-1, the J gene TRBJ2-3; the D call of TRBD2 is as the table states it, not checked on the DNA. TRBV21-1 is designated a pseudogene. The CDR3 has 12 amino acids. CDR3 bases: TGTGCCAGCAGCCCTCGGTCAGATACGCAGTATTTT. This translates into CASSPRSDTQYF.

V usage is TRBV10-3 and J usage is TRBJ2-3; 10 bases agree with TRBD1. This CDR3 spans 17 amino acids. Germline trimming cut 6 bases from V and 7 bases from J; bases unmatched to any gene: 16. Germline CDR1 and CDR2: ENHRY and SYGVKD. In DNA, the CDR3 is TGTGCCATCAGCGAAAAGCAAACGGGACAGGGGTCGTATACGCAGTATTTT. Translated, it gives CAISEKQTGQGSYTQYF.

This sequence joins TRBV30 and TRBJ2-2; 7 bases line up with TRBD2. Germline CDR1 GTSNPN, CDR2 SVGIG (reference sequence). V lost 2 bases, J lost 0 bases, and 9 bases stayed unmatched. This CDR3 has 17 residues. DNA for the CDR3: TGTGCCTGGAGTCATACCGGGCTAGCGGCGAACACCGGGGAGCTGTTTTTT. This translates into CAWSHTGLAANTGELFF.

The chain couples TRBV2 to TRBJ1-2, with D unclear. V lost 5 bases and J 2 bases, leaving 6 bases between the germline ends. The CDR3 loop spans 12 amino acids. Per germline, CDR1 SNHLY and CDR2 FYNNEI. The CDR3 DNA sequence: TGTGCCAGCAGTACCCAGAACTATGGCTACACCTTC. Its translation is CASSTQNYGYTF.

The gene calls are TRBV19 and TRBJ1-6; 7 bases align to TRBD1. Germline trimming cut 7 bases from V and 7 bases from J; bases unmatched to any gene: 10. The CDR3 is 15 residues long. Germline CDR1 reads LNHDA; CDR2 reads SQIVND (reference sequence). The CDR3 DNA follows: TGTGCCAGTACCGTGACAGGGTCTGCCAATTCACCCCTCCACTTT. It encodes CASTVTGSANSPLHF.

The rearrangement uses TRBV5-6 and TRBJ2-7; maybe TRBD1 (6 bases). V was pared by 1 base and J by 5 bases, with 19 bases between. CDR1 and CDR2 from the germline V gene are SGHDT and YYEEEE. This CDR3 has 16 amino acids. DNA for the CDR3: TGTGCCAGCAGCTTGTTGGCTGGGACACTATTACACGAGCAGTACTTC. Its protein product is CASSLLAGTLLHEQYF.

The rearrangement joins TRBV18 to TRBJ2-3, with TRBD2 identical over 9 bases. The length of the CDR3 is 17 residues. Germline V gene sequence: CDR1 KGHSH, CDR2 LQKENI. V gave up 2 bases and J gave up 0 bases; unmatched junction bases: 6. CDR3 amino acids: CASSPNKRGVSTDTQYF. The DNA of the CDR3 is TGTGCCAGCTCACCAAATAAGCGGGGGGTAAGCACAGATACGCAGTATTTT.

This chain links TRBV3-1 (or the pseudogene TRBV3-2) with TRBJ1-5; 10 nucleotides line up with TRBD1. The CDR3 runs to 17 residues. The junction had 6 bases not matched to a gene; V was cut back by 4 bases and J by 0 bases. CDR1 is LGHDT, CDR2 YNNKEL, per germline (reference sequence). CDR3 region: CASSPWTGGTSNQPQHF. The CDR3 bases are TGTGCCAGCAGCCCATGGACAGGGGGGACTAGCAATCAGCCCCAGCATTTT.

The genes are TRBV4-1 and TRBJ2-7, with a possible D match to TRBD2 (7 bases). The ends were cut back, 2 bases at V and 6 bases at J, with 14 bases in the middle. Looked up from germline, CDR1 is MGHRA and CDR2 is YSYEKL. This CDR3 has 14 amino acids. DNA of the CDR3: TGCGCCAGCAGCCAAAATTGGGGGGGCATCGAGCAGTACTTC. This encodes CASSQNWGGIEQYF.

Regarding this clone: It is unclear where the CDR3 begins or ends on the DNA, so no DNA is shown, and the CDR3 is as TCRdb lists it. V and J are TRBV19 and TRBJ1-2; the D segment call TRBD1 is taken from the table without a DNA check. The CDR3 adds up to 14 amino acids, both ends counted. Germline V CDR1 and CDR2: LNHDA, SQIVND (reference sequence). CDR3 region: CASTSDRADYGYTF.

The J gene is TRBJ1-4, the V gene TRBV4-1, with D maybe TRBD1 (5 bases). CDR3 size: 12 residues. The germline CDR1 and CDR2 sequences are MGHRA and YSYEKL. V was shortened by 5 bases and J by 8 bases, with 9 bases between the two germline ends. The CDR3 DNA follows: TGCGCCAGCAGCAGGGAGGGGGAAAAACTGTTTTTT. Protein sequence: CASSREGEKLFF.

This clone was recorded once. The rearrangement joins TRBV29-1 to TRBJ2-1; 10 bases align to TRBD2. The CDR3 is 14 residues long. Germline-derived CDR1 and CDR2 are SQVTM and ANQGSEA. Trimming removed 6 bases from V and 8 bases from J; junction bases left unmatched: 10. The chain's CDR3 is CSVTAASGGYEQFF. The CDR3 nucleotides read TGCAGCGTGACGGCGGCTAGCGGGGGCTATGAGCAGTTCTTC.

The chain carries TRBV5-1 and TRBJ2-2; TRBD1 is a possible D gene (6 bases). Trimming removed 5 bases at V and 5 bases at J, with 19 bases between. CDR3 length: 16 amino acids. Germline assignment: CDR1 SGHRS and CDR2 YFSETQ. The CDR3 region is CASSFAFTGITGELFF. CDR3 nucleotides: TGCGCCAGCAGTTTCGCCTTTACAGGGATAACCGGGGAGCTGTTTTTT.

This clone appeared a few times. J is TRBJ2-7 and V is TRBV15; maybe TRBD2 (5 bases). Germline CDR1 is LNHNV and CDR2 is YYDKDF (reference sequence). Trimming shortened V by 0 bases and J by 5 bases, and 8 bases separated the two germline ends. This CDR3 comprises 13 residues. The DNA for the CDR3 is TGTGCCACCAGCAGAGATCCGGGGAACGAGCAGTACTTC. Protein: CATSRDPGNEQYF. Based on the CDR3 plus reference TRBV15 and TRBJ2-7, the full variable domain is DAMVIQNPRYQVTQFGKPVTLSCSQTLNHNVMYWYQQKSSQAPKLLFHYYDKDFNNEADTPDNFQSRRPNTSFCFLDIRSPGLGDTAMYLCATSRDPGNEQYFGPGTRLTVT.

The genes are TRBV7-8 and TRBJ2-5; 12 bases align to TRBD2. The CDR3 length is 17 residues. V lost 0 bases, J lost 5 bases, and 7 bases stayed unmatched. CDR1 is SGHVS and CDR2 is FQNEAQ in the germline V gene. The CDR3 reads CASSLAQLAGGRETQYF. The DNA of the CDR3 is TGTGCCAGCAGCTTAGCACAGCTAGCGGGGGGGCGGGAGACCCAGTACTTC.

This chain links TRBV6-5 with TRBJ2-7; 9 bases map to TRBD1. V dropped 8 bases and J dropped 5; count of bases not matched to a gene: 10. Germline CDR1 is MNHEY and CDR2 is SVGAGI. This CDR3 is 14 amino acids long. CDR3 DNA sequence: TGTGCCAGCGGCGCGGGCACAGGGGGCCACGAGCAGTACTTC. Protein product: CASGAGTGGHEQYF.

The CDR3 DNA is TGTGCCAGCTCACCACGTCAGGAGAACACTGAAGCTTTCTTT. The encoded protein is CASSPRQENTEAFF. The V and J genes are TRBV18 and TRBJ1-1; no clear D. The CDR3 length is 14 residues. Between the trimmed V and J ends, which lost 1 base and 1 base, there was a span of 7 bases. Looked up from germline, CDR1 is KGHSH and CDR2 is LQKENI.

The rearrangement joins TRBV7-2 to TRBJ1-1; D is uncertain. Looked up from germline, CDR1 is SGHTA and CDR2 is FQGNSA. The length of the CDR3 is 13 residues. The V and J ends lost 5 bases and 7 bases respectively, with 14 bases between them. DNA of the CDR3: TGTGCCAGCAGCCCCCTGGATTCTAGTGAAGCTTTCTTT. Protein sequence: CASSPLDSSEAFF.

The rearrangement uses TRBV3-1 (or the pseudogene TRBV3-2) and TRBJ1-6, with D hard to call. Germline CDR1 LGHDT, CDR2 YNNKEL (reference sequence). V was trimmed by 1 base and J by 8 bases, leaving 12 bases between them. CDR3 length: 15 residues. CDR3 region: CASSQVGHHDSPLHF. CDR3 in DNA: TGTGCCAGCAGCCAAGTTGGCCATCACGATTCACCCCTCCACTTT.

This clone appeared a few times. The chain combines TRBV18 with TRBJ2-2, with D possibly matching TRBD1 (6 bases). CDR1 and CDR2 (germline): KGHSH, LQKENI. This CDR3 has 13 amino acids. The V end was cut by 2 bases, the J end by 6 bases, with 7 bases between. The chain's CDR3 is CASSPRGSGELFF. DNA for the CDR3: TGTGCCAGCTCACCAAGGGGGTCCGGGGAGCTGTTTTTT.

The gene calls are TRBV6-4 and TRBJ1-1; D is possibly TRBD1 (6 bases). V lost 0 bases, J lost 2 bases, and 16 bases lay in between. The CDR3 is 17 amino acids. The germline gives CDR1 MRHNA, CDR2 SNTAGT. The CDR3 loop is CASSDSPIAGANTEAFF. Here the CDR3 DNA reads TGTGCCAGCAGTGACTCCCCTATTGCGGGGGCTAACACTGAAGCTTTCTTT.

This clone was observed once. The V gene is TRBV29-1, the J gene TRBJ2-7; 7 bases fit TRBD1. The germline V gene encodes CDR1 SQVTM and CDR2 ANQGSEA. The CDR3 contains 14 residues. V gave up 2 bases and J gave up 4 bases; unmatched junction bases: 8. In DNA, the CDR3 is TGCAGCGTTGAACGCCCAGGGGGTATTTACGAGCAGTACTTC. Translating it yields CSVERPGGIYEQYF.

The chain is built from TRBV19 and TRBJ1-5; no clear D. The V gene's germline CDR1 is LNHDA and CDR2 SQIVND (reference sequence). Trimming cost V 4 bases and J 0 bases, with 7 bases left between them. The CDR3 contains 14 residues. For the CDR3, the DNA is TGTGCCAGTAGTACTGGACTTAGCAATCAGCCCCAGCATTTT. This translates into CASSTGLSNQPQHF.

This clone was counted only a few times. The J gene is TRBJ1-2, the V gene TRBV11-2; no clear D. In germline, CDR1 is SGHAT, CDR2 FQNNGV. V lost 1 base, J lost 7 bases, and 13 bases lay in between. The CDR3 covers 14 residues. The CDR3 DNA follows: TGTGCCAGCAGCTTAGGGGCAGGCGCTGTTGGCTACACCTTC. Translated, it gives CASSLGAGAVGYTF.

Regarding this clone: Other DNA sequences in this sample translate to the same CDR3. This chain links TRBV3-1 (or the pseudogene TRBV3-2) with TRBJ1-1; D is ambiguous. CDR1 LGHDT and CDR2 YNNKEL come from the germline V gene (reference sequence). With 6 bases removed from V and 3 bases from J, the gap between germline ends came to 11 bases. CDR3 length: 13 residues. CDR3 DNA: TGTGCCAGCAGTCAGTTACGGGACACTGAAGCTTTCTTT. The encoded protein is CASSQLRDTEAFF.